Listed here is a single T cell receptor beta chain. The junction shows a germline mismatch at one end, possibly a read error. This specimen comes from a study of cytomegalovirus exposure and HLA in healthy donors. Both 60 Vbeta primers and 13 Jbeta primers went into the PCR. Sequencing used immunoSEQ multiplex PCR; TCRdb keeps in-frame clones, though not all of them. Of about 190,000 clones listed, about four fifths were seen once; the top ten hold about 2.6%. The CDR3 is made up of 16 amino acids. The germline V gene has CDR1 SEHNR and CDR2 FQNEAQ (reference sequence). The V and J genes are TRBV7-9 and TRBJ1-4; 8 bases map to TRBD1. What was sequenced was PBMCs. This receptor was taken from a woman aged 45-65 years in good health and CMV-seropositive. This CDR3 is CSSSLSYRGSGEKLFF. CDR3 DNA: TGTTCCAGCAGCTTATCGTACAGGGGGAGTGGTGAAAAACTGTTTTTT.